The sequence of this T cell receptor beta chain was determined in a study of T-cell reconstitution after alpha-beta-depleted transplantation in children. This clonotype has a count of ten or more. Preparation of the TCRbeta library used unique molecular identifiers. A single record per CDR3 protein comes from TCRdb applying MiXCR to the PCR reads. Here the sample spans approximately 210,000 distinct CDR3 sequences, 13% to 15% being singletons. Per germline, CDR1 SQVTM and CDR2 ANQGSEA. CDR3 size: 14 residues. V was clipped by 0 bases and J by 7 bases, with 13 bases between them. Sequenced material: PBMCs from the stem cell graft donor, taken from the stem cell graft. The chain is built from TRBV29-1 and TRBJ2-1; tentative D call: TRBD2 (6 bases). The receptor was derived from a human donor who donated a stem cell graft to a child with acute lymphoblastic leukemia. The CDR3 DNA reads as TGCAGCGTTGAAGATCTCCCGGGAGTTAATGAGCAGTTCTTC. Translated, it gives CSVEDLPGVNEQFF.